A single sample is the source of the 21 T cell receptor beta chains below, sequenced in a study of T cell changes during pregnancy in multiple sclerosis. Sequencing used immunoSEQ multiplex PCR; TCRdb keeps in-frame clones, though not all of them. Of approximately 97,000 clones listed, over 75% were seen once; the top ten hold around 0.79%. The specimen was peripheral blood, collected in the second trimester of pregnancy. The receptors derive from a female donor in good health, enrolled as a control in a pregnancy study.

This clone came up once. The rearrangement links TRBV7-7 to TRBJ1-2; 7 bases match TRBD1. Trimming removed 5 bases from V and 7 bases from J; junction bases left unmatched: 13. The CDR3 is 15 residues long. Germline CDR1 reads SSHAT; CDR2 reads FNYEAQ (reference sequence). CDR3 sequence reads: CASSPIGTAGGGYTF. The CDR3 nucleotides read TGTGCCAGCAGCCCGATCGGGACAGCTGGGGGTGGCTACACCTTC.

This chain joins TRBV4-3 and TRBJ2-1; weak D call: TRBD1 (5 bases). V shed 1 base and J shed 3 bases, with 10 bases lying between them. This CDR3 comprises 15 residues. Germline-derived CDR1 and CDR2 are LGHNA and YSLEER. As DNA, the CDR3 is TGCGCCAGCAGCCAAGCTTGGGGCAGCTACAATGAGCAGTTCTTC. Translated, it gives CASSQAWGSYNEQFF.

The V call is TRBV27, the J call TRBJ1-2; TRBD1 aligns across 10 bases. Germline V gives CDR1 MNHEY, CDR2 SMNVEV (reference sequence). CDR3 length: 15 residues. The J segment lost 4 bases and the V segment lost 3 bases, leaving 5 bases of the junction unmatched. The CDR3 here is CASSFGTGAIYGYTF. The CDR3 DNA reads TGTGCCAGCAGTTTCGGGACAGGGGCGATCTATGGCTACACCTTC.

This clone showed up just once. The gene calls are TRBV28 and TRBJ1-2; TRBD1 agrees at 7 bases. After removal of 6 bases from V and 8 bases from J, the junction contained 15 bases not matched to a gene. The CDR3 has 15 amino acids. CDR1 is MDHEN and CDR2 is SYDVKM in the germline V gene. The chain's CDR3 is CASSRGTAEFIGYTF. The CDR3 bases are TGTGCCAGCAGCCGGGGGACAGCCGAGTTCATCGGCTACACCTTC.

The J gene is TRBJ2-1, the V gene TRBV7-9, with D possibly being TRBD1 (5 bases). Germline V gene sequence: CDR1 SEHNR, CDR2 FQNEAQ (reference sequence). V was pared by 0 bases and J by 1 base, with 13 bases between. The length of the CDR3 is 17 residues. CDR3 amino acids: CASSLADGGASYNEQFF. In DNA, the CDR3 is TGTGCCAGCAGCTTAGCGGATGGTGGGGCTTCCTACAATGAGCAGTTCTTC. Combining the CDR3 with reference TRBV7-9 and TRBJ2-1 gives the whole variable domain DTGVSQNPRHKITKRGQNVTFRCDPISEHNRLYWYRQTLGQGPEFLTYFQNEAQLEKSRLLSDRFSAERPKGSFSTLEIQRTEQGDSAMYLCASSLADGGASYNEQFFGPGTRLTVL.

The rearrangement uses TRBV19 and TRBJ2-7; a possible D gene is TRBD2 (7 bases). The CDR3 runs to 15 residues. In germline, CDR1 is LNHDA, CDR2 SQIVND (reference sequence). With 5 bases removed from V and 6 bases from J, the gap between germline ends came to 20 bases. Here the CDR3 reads CASSPLQGGGIEQYF. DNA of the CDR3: TGTGCCAGTAGTCCTCTACAGGGCGGGGGAATCGAGCAGTACTTC.

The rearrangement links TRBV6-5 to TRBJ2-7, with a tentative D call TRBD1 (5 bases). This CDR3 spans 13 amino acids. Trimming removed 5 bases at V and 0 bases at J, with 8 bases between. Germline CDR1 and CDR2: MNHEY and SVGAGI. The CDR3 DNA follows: TGTGCCAGCAGTCGACAGCACTCCTACGAGCAGTACTTC. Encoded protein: CASSRQHSYEQYF.

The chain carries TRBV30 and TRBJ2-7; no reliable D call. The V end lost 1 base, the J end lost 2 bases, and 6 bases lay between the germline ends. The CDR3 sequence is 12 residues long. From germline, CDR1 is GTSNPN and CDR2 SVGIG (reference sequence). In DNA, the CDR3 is TGTGCCTGGAGTGCCGTAGCCTACGAGCAGTACTTC. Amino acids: CAWSAVAYEQYF.

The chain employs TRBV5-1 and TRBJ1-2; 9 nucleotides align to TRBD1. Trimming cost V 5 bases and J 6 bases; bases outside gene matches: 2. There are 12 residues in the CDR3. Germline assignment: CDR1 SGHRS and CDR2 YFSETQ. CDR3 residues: CASRGQGDGYTF. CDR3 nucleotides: TGCGCCAGCAGGGGACAGGGTGATGGCTACACCTTC.

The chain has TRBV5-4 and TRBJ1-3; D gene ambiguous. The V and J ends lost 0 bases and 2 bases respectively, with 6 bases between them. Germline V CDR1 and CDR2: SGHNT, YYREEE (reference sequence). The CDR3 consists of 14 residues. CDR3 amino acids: CASSLEPAGNTIYF. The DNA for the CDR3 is TGTGCCAGCAGCTTGGAACCAGCTGGAAACACCATATATTTT.

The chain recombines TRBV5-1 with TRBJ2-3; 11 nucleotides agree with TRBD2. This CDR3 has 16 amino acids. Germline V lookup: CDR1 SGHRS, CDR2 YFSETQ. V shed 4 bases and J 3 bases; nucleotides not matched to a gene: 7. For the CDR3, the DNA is TGCGCCAGCAGCGCCTTGACTAGCGGGGCGACAGATACGCAGTATTTT. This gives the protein CASSALTSGATDTQYF.

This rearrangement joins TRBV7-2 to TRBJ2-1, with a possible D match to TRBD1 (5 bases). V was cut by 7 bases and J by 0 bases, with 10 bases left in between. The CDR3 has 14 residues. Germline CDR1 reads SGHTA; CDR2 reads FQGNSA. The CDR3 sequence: CASKQDSSYNEQFF. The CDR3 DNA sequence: TGTGCCAGCAAACAGGATAGCTCCTACAATGAGCAGTTCTTC.

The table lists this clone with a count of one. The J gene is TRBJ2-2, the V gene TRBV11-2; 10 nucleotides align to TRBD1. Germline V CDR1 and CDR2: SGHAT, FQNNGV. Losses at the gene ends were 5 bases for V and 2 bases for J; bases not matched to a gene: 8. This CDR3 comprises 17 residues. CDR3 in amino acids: CASSLNRDRGNTGELFF. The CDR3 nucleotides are TGTGCCAGCAGCCTAAACCGGGACAGGGGAAACACCGGGGAGCTGTTTTTT. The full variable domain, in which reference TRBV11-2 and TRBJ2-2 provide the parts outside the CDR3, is EAGVAQSPRYKIIEKRQSVAFWCNPISGHATLYWYQQILGQGPKLLIQFQNNGVVDDSQLPKDRFSAERLKGVDSTLKIQPAKLEDSAVYLCASSLNRDRGNTGELFFGEGSRLTVL.

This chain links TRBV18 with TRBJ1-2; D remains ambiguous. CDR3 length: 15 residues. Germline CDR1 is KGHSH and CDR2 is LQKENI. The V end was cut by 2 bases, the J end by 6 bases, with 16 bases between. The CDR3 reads CASSPNTGRGDGYTF. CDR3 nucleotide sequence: TGTGCCAGCTCACCAAACACTGGTCGAGGCGATGGCTACACCTTC.

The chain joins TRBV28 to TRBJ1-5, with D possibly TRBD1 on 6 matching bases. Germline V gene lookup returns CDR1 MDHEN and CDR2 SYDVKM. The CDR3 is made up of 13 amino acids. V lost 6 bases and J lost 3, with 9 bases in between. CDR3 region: CASSRTVNQPQHF. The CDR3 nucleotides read TGTGCCAGCAGCCGGACAGTCAATCAGCCCCAGCATTTT.

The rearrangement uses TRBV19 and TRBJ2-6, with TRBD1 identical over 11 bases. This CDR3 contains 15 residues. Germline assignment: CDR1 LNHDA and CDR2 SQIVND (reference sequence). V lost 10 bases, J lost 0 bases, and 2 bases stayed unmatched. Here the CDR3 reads CATGTGGSGANVLTF. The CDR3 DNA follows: TGTGCCACCGGGACAGGGGGCTCTGGGGCCAACGTCCTGACTTTC.

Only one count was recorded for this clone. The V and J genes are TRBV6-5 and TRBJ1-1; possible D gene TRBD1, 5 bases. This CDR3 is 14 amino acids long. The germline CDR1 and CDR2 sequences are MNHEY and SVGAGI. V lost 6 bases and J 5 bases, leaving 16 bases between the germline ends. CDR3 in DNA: TGTGCCAGCAGGGCTACAAAGGGGTTAACTGAAGCTTTCTTT. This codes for CASRATKGLTEAFF.

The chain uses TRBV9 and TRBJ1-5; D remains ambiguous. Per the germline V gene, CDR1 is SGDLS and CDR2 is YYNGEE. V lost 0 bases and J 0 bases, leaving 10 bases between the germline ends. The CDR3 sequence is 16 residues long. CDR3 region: CASSVVPDYSNQPQHF. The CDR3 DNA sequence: TGTGCCAGCAGCGTAGTCCCAGATTATAGCAATCAGCCCCAGCATTTT. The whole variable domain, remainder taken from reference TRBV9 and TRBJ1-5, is DSGVTQTPKHLITATGQRVTLRCSPRSGDLSVYWYQQSLDQGLQFLIQYYNGEERAKGNILERFSAQQFPDLHSELNLSSLELGDSALYFCASSVVPDYSNQPQHFGDGTRLSIL.

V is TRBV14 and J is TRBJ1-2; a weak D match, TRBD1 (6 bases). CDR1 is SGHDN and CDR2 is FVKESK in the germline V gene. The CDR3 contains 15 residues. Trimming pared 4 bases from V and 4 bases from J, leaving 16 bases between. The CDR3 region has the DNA TGTGCCAGCAGCCCACTTTTGGGGGGGGCCTATGGCTACACCTTC. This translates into CASSPLLGGAYGYTF.

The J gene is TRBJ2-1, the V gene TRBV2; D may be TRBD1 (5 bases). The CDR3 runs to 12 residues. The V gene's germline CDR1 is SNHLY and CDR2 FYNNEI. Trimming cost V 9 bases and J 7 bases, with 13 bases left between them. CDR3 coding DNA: TGTGCCAGAGGACAACTAAGGAATGAGCAGTTCTTC. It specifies CARGQLRNEQFF. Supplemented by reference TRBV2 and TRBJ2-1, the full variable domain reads EPEVTQTPSHQVTQMGQEVILRCVPISNHLYFYWYRQILGQKVEFLVSFYNNEISEKSEIFDDQFSVERPDGSNFTLKIRSTKLEDSAMYFCARGQLRNEQFFGPGTRLTVL.

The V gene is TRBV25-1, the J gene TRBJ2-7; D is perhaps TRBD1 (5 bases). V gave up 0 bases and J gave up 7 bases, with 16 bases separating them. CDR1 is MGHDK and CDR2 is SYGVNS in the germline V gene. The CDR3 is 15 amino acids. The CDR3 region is CASSEYGGRGDEQYF. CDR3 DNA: TGTGCCAGCAGTGAATATGGCGGTAGGGGTGATGAGCAGTACTTC.